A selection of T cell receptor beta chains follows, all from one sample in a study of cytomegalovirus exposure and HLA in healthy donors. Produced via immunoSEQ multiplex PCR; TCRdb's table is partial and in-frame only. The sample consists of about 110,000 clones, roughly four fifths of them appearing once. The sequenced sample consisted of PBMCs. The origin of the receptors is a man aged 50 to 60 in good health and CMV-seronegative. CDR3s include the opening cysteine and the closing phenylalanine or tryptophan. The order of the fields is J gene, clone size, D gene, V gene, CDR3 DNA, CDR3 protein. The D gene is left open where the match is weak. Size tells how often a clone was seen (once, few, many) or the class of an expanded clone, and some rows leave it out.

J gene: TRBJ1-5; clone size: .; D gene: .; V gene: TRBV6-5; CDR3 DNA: TGTGCCAGCAGTTTATCAGGGGTTAGCAATCAGCCCCAGCATTTT; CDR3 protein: CASSLSGVSNQPQHF
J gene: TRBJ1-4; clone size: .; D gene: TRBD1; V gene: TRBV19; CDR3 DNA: TGTGCCAGTAGTCTACTGGGGGACAGGGGTGAAAAACTGTTTTTT; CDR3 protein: CASSLLGDRGEKLFF
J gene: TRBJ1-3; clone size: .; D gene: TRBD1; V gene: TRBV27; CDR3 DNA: TGTGCCAGCAAATCCGGGACAGGGTTGGACACCATATATTTT; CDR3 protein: CASKSGTGLDTIYF
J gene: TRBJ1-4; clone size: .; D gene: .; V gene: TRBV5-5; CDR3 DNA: TGTGCCAGCAGCTTGGTACCAGCAACTAATGAAAAACTGTTTTTT; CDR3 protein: CASSLVPATNEKLFF
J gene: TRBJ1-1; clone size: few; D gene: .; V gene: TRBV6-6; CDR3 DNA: TGTGCCAGCAGTCCCACAGGGAACACTGAAGCTTTCTTT; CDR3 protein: CASSPTGNTEAFF
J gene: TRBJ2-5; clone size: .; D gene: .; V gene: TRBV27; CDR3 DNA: TGTGCCAGCAGTTTTTCCGGGACACCCCAAGAGACCCAGTACTTC; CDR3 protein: CASSFSGTPQETQYF
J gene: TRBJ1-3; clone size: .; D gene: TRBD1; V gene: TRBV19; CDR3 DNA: TGTGCCAGTAGTTCACAGGGGGCCGTTGGAAACACCATATATTTT; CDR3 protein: CASSSQGAVGNTIYF
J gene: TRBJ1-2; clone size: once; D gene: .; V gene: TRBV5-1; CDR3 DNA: TGCGCCAGCAGCTTGGGGGCGAAGTATGGCTACACCTTC; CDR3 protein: CASSLGAKYGYTF
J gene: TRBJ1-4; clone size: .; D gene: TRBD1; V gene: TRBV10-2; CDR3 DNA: TGCGCCAGCAGTGAACGGGACAGGGCAAATGAAAAACTGTTTTTT; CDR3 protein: CASSERDRANEKLFF
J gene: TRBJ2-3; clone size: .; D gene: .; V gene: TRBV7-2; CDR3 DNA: TGTGCCAGCAGCTTAGGTGGCAGAAGCACAGATACGCAGTATTTT; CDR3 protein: CASSLGGRSTDTQYF
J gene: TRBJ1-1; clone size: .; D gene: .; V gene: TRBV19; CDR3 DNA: TGTGCCAGTAGTACAACAGGAGACACTGAAGCTTTCTTT; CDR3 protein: CASSTTGDTEAFF
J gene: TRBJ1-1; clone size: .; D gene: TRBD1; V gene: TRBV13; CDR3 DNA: TGTGCCAGCAGTTCCAGAATCGGGACAGGGTTTAACACTGAAGCTTTCTTT; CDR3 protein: CASSSRIGTGFNTEAFF
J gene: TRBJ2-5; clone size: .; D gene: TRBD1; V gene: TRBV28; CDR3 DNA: TGTGCCAGCGTGGCCAGGGGGCCCCAGTACTTC; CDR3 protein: CASVARGPQYF
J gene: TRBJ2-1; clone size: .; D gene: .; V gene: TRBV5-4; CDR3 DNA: TGTGCCAGCAGCTTGCCGAGCTCCTACAATGAGCAGTTCTTC; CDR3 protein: CASSLPSSYNEQFF
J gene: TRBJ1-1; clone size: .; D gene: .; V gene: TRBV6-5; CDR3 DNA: TGTGCCAGCAGTTCCACGTGGAGGTTATCTAATCGGGCTTTCTTT; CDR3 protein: CASSSTWRLSNRAFF
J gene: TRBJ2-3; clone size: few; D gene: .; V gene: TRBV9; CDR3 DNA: TGTGCCAGCAGCGTACGGGTGGACACAGATACGCAGTATTTT; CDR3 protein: CASSVRVDTDTQYF
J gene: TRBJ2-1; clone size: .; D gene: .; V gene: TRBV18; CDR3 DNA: TGTGCCAGCTCACCAGCCGGGGGCAATGAGCAGTTCTTC; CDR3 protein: CASSPAGGNEQFF
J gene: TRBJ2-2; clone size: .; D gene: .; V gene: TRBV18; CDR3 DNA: TGTGCCTCCCAAGGGGGGAACACCGGGGAGCTGTTTTTT; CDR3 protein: CASQGGNTGELFF
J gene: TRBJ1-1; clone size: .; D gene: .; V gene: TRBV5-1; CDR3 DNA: TGCGCCAGCACCCCGGGGGGGCGCGAGGATGAAGCTTTCTTT; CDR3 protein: CASTPGGREDEAFF
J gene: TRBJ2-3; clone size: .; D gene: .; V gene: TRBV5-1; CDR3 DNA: TGCGCCAGCAGCGATATCGACAGGGAGGCGGCAGATACGCAGTATTTT; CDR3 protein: CASSDIDREAADTQYF
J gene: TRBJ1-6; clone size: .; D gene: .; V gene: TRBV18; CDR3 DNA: TGTGCCAGCTCACCACTACAGGGCTCTAATTCACCCCTCCACTTT; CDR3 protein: CASSPLQGSNSPLHF
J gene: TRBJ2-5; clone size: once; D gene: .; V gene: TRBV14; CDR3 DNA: TGTGCCAGCAGCCACAGAGGCCAAGAGACCCAGTACTTC; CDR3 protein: CASSHRGQETQYF
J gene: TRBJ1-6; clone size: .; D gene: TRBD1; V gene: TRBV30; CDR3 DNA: TGTGCCTGGAGGGTCAGGGGGCGCAGTAGTTCACCCCTCCACTTT; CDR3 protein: CAWRVRGRSSSPLHF
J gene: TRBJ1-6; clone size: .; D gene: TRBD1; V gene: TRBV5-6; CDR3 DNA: TGTGCCAGCAGCTTGGGGGACAGGGCTTCACCCCTCCACTTT; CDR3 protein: CASSLGDRASPLHF
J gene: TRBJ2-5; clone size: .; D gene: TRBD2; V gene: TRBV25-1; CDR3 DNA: TGTGCCAGCAGTCCTACTCTAGCGGGGGTTGGAGAGACCCAGTACTTC; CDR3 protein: CASSPTLAGVGETQYF
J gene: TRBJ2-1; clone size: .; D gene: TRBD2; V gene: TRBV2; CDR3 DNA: TGTGCCAGCAGAGGGACCGGGACTAGCAAGTACAATGAGCAGTTCTTC; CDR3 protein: CASRGTGTSKYNEQFF
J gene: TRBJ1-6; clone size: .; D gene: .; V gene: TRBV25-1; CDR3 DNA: TGTGCCAGCAGTGGGGAGCGGAGGGGCTATTCACCCCTCCACTTT; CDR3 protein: CASSGERRGYSPLHF
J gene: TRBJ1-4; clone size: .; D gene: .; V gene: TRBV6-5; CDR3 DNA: TGTGCCAGCAGTTACTTGGCCGCAAGTAATGAAAAACTGTTTTTT; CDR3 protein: CASSYLAASNEKLFF
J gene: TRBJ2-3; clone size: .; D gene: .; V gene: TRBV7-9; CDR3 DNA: TGTGCCAGCAGCTCCCGACACCCCACAGATACGCAGTATTTT; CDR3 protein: CASSSRHPTDTQYF
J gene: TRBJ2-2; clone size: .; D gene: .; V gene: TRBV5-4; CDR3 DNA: TGTGCCAGCAGCTTTGGGGGGGAGGGGGGCGCGAACACCGGGGAGCTGTTTTTT; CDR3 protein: CASSFGGEGGANTGELFF
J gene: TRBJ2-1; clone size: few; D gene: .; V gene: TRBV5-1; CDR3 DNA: TGCGCCAGCAGCCGCCCCGCGGATGAGCAGTTCTTC; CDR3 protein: CASSRPADEQFF
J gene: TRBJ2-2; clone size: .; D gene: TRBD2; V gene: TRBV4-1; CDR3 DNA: TGCGCCAGCGCAGGGGAGCGGGGGGGATCGAACACCGGGGAGCTGTTTTTT; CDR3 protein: CASAGERGGSNTGELFF
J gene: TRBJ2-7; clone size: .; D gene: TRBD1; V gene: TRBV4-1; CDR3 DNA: TGCGCCAGCAGCCACCCCTCGTACAGGGGGGAATACGAGCAGTACTTC; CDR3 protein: CASSHPSYRGEYEQYF
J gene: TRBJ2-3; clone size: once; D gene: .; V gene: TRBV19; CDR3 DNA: TGTGCCAGTAGTTCCGGACTTCCTCGAGGCACAGATACGCAGTATTTT; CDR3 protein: CASSSGLPRGTDTQYF
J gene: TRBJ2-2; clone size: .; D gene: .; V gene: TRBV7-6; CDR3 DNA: TGTGCCAGCCAAGGGGCCGGGGAGCTGTTTTTT; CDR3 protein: CASQGAGELFF
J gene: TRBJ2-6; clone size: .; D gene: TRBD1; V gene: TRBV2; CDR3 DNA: TGTGCCAGCAGTCAAACCGGGACAGGTATCTCTGGGGCCAACGTCCTGACTTTC; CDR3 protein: CASSQTGTGISGANVLTF
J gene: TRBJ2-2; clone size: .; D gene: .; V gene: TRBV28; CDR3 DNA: TGTGCCAGCTGGGCGGGCTGGGCCGGGGAGCTGTTTTTT; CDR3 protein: CASWAGWAGELFF
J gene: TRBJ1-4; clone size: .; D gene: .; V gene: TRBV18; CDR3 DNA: TGTGCCAGCTCACCACGACAGGCCACCCTCCCGGAAAAACTGTTTTTT; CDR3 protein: CASSPRQATLPEKLFF
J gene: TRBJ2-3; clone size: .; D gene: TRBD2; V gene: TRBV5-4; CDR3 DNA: TGTGCCAGCAGCCACAGACTAGCGGGGTGGGGAGATACGCAGTATTTT; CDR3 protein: CASSHRLAGWGDTQYF
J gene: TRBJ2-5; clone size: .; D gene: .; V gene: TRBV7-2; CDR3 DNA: TGTGCCAGCAGCTTAGCGCCCCCCACAAACCAAGAGACCCAGTACTTC; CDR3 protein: CASSLAPPTNQETQYF
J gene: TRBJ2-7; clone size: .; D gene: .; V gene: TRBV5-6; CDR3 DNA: TGTGCCAGCAGCTTGGGGTCCAGGGGCCCCTACGAGCAGTACTTC; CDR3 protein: CASSLGSRGPYEQYF
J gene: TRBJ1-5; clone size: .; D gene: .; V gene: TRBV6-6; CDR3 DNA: TGTGCCAGCAGTTACCAGGGGACCAATCAGCCCCAGCATTTT; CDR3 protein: CASSYQGTNQPQHF
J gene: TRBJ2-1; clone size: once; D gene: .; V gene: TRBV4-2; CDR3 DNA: TGTGCCAGCAGCCAAGGATCGGCGGTCTCCTACAATGAGCAGTTCTTC; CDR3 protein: CASSQGSAVSYNEQFF
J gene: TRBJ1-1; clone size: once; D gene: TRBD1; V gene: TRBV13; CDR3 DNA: TGTGCCAGCAGGTTAAAAGAAGGTGGGGGTAGAGACAGGGAAGTCACTGAAGCTTTCTTT; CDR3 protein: CASRLKEGGGRDREVTEAFF
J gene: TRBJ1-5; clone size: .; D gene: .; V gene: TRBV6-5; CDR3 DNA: TGTGCCAGCAGTTACTCGAGGGCGCGTCAGCCCCAGCATTTT; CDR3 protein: CASSYSRARQPQHF
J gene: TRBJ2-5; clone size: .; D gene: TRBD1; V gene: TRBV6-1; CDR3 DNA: TGTGCCAGCAGTGAGGCAGGGACAGGGGTACAAGAGACCCAGTACTTC; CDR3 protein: CASSEAGTGVQETQYF
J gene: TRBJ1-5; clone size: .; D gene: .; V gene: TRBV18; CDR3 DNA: TGTGCCAGCTCACCTCATAGCAATCAGCCCCAGCATTTT; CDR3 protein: CASSPHSNQPQHF
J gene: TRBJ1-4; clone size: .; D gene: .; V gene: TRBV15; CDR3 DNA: TGTGCCACCAGCGATCGTACATCGGGAAAACTGTTTTTT; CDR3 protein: CATSDRTSGKLFF